A single sample gave rise to the 15 T cell receptor beta chains below, sequenced in a study of Graves' ophthalmopathy and Graves' hyperthyroidism. Amplification from RNA transcripts yielded the TCR beta CDR3 regions. Second-round multiplex PCR came after first-round RT-PCR with HTBI primers. TCRdb fed the multiplex PCR reads into MiXCR, producing one record per CDR3 protein. Seen here are approximately 700,000 distinct CDR3 sequences, about two fifths observed once, and the top ten hold more than 2.5%. Sequencing input: peripheral blood. These receptors originate from an adult man with Graves' ophthalmopathy.

This clonotype was seen repeatedly, ten times or more. The rearrangement joins TRBV7-8 to TRBJ1-1; D perhaps matches TRBD1 (6 bases). The germline V gene has CDR1 SGHVS and CDR2 FQNEAQ. Trimming pared 5 bases from V and 1 base from J, leaving 14 bases between. This CDR3 is 15 amino acids long. CDR3 DNA sequence: TGTGCCAGCAGCGGTCCGGGACAACCGAACACTGAAGCTTTCTTT. This encodes CASSGPGQPNTEAFF.

A remark on this clonotype: The junction departs from the called germline gene at one end, perhaps through a read error. The chain joins TRBV7-9 to TRBJ2-2; D is perhaps TRBD1 (6 bases). Germline V CDR1 and CDR2: SEHNR, FQNEAQ (reference sequence). The CDR3 has 17 residues. The CDR3 bases are TGCGCCAGCAGCCCGGTGGGGGCCATCGCGAACACCGGGGAGCTGTTTTTT. Translating gives CASSPVGAIANTGELFF.

With regard to this clonotype: Since a much larger clone is just one base distant, this may be a read error. The CDR3 here is CASSYRQRNTEAFF. The CDR3, as DNA: TGTGCCAGCAGCTATAGGCAAAGGAACACTGAAGCTTTCTTT. The chain recombines TRBV5-1 with TRBJ1-1, with unresolved D. This CDR3 is 14 amino acids long. CDR1 is SGHRS and CDR2 is YFSETQ in the germline V gene. The full variable domain, rest sourced from reference TRBV5-1 and TRBJ1-1, is KAGVTQTPRYLIKTRGQQVTLSCSPISGHRSVSWYQQTPGQGLQFLFEYFSETQRNKGNFPGRFSGRQFSNSRSEMNVSTLELGDSALYLCASSYRQRNTEAFFGQGTRLTVV.

This clonotype was counted many times. This chain connects TRBV29-1 to TRBJ1-4; unclear D gene. V lost 4 bases and J lost 8, with 14 bases in between. Germline V CDR1 and CDR2: SQVTM, ANQGSEA. The CDR3 totals 13 residues. The CDR3 loop is CSVVVVIGEKLFF. In DNA, the CDR3 is TGCAGCGTTGTGGTGGTTATTGGGGAAAAACTGTTTTTT.

This clonotype was seen only a few times. One base away lies a much larger clone, so this may be a sequencing read error. The chain couples TRBV2 to TRBJ1-2; no definite D call. The CDR3 totals 12 residues. Germline lookup yields CDR1 SNHLY and CDR2 FYNNEI. The CDR3 DNA follows: TGTGCCAGCAGTGTAACGAAGTATGGCTGCACCTTC. Translated: CASSVTKYGCTF.

Comment on this clonotype: This could be a read error, since a much larger clone is one nucleotide away. The chain joins TRBV11-2 to TRBJ2-5; TRBD2 agrees at 8 bases. The CDR3 is 14 residues long. Per germline, CDR1 SGHAT and CDR2 FQNNGV. CDR3 protein: CASSLGTRQETHYF. In nucleotides, the CDR3 is TGTGCCAGCAGCCTAGGGACTAGGCAAGAGACCCATTACTTC. The complete variable domain, with remaining parts taken from reference TRBV11-2 and TRBJ2-5, reads EAGVAQSPRYKIIEKRQSVAFWCNPISGHATLYWYQQILGQGPKLLIQFQNNGVVDDSQLPKDRFSAERLKGVDSTLKIQPAKLEDSAVYLCASSLGTRQETHYFGPGTRLLVL.

Here the CDR3 reads CSVDSGAINQPQHF. In DNA, the CDR3 is TGCAGCGTTGATTCAGGGGCGATCAATCAGCCCCAGCATTTT. This chain uses TRBV29-1 with TRBJ1-5, with D perhaps matching TRBD1 (6 bases). The V end was cut by 3 bases, the J end by 3 bases, with 12 bases between. The CDR3 runs to 14 residues. From germline, CDR1 is SQVTM and CDR2 ANQGSEA.

On this clonotype itself: The junction and the germline gene differ at one end; a read error may be behind it. The rearrangement links TRBV10-3 to TRBJ2-2; possibly TRBD1 or TRBD2 for D (6 bases each). The CDR3 runs to 16 residues. Looked up from germline, CDR1 is ENHRY and CDR2 is SYGVKD. DNA for the CDR3: TGTGCCAGCAGTTACTCTCCGGGGGCCGGGACCGGGGAGCTGTTTTTT. It yields the protein CASSYSPGAGTGELFF.

The table lists this clonotype with a few counts. The chain employs TRBV5-1 and TRBJ1-4; 8 nucleotides agree with TRBD1. The germline V gene encodes CDR1 SGHRS and CDR2 YFSETQ. V lost 5 bases to trimming and J lost 3 bases; unmatched junction nucleotides: 15. The CDR3 length is 18 residues. DNA for the CDR3: TGCGCCAGCAGGAGGGGCTTCCAGGGGGCTCAGGCTAATGAAAAACTGTTTTTT. Translating gives CASRRGFQGAQANEKLFF.

This clonotype was counted many times. V gene TRBV29-1 combines with J gene TRBJ1-2, with D hard to call. The CDR3 runs to 13 residues. V was shortened by 7 bases and J by 0 bases, with 12 bases between the two germline ends. From germline, CDR1 is SQVTM and CDR2 ANQGSEA. The chain's CDR3 is CSDLGRSNYGYTF. CDR3 nucleotides: TGCAGCGACCTGGGGAGGTCTAACTATGGCTACACCTTC.

On this clonotype itself: A much larger clone is a single base away; this may be a read error. V gene TRBV5-1 combines with J gene TRBJ1-2, with D unclear. Trimming took off 0 bases at V and 4 bases at J, with 16 bases between the two ends. CDR3 length equals 16 residues. Per germline, CDR1 SGHRS and CDR2 YFSETQ. CDR3 bases: TGCGCCAGCAGCTTGGAAGTTGGGAGGCTAGTCTATGGCTACACCTTC. This gives the protein CASSLEVGRLVYGYTF.

Ten or more counts support this clonotype. One end of the junction does not line up with germline, which may come from a read error. This chain uses TRBV12-5 with TRBJ1-2; no clear D gene. Germline V gene sequence: CDR1 LGHNT, CDR2 FRNRAP. CDR3 length: 11 amino acids. CDR3 sequence: CASGLEGLWAF. CDR3 nucleotides: TGTGCTAGTGGTTTGGAGGGTCTTTGGGCCTTC.

This clonotype was seen only a few times. J is TRBJ1-2 and V is TRBV27, with D possibly matching TRBD1 (6 bases). This CDR3 contains 12 residues. CDR1 and CDR2 (germline): MNHEY, SMNVEV (reference sequence). As DNA, the CDR3 is TGTGTCACCAGGGACACTAACTATGGCTACACCTTC. Translating gives CVTRDTNYGYTF.

This clonotype has a handful of counts. The chain couples TRBV19 to TRBJ1-4, with 7 bases matching TRBD1. Per germline, CDR1 LNHDA and CDR2 SQIVND (reference sequence). Trimming cost V 5 bases and J 2 bases; bases outside gene matches: 17. The CDR3 has 19 amino acids. This chain's CDR3 is CASSPLETGRFVTNEKLFF. CDR3 nucleotides: TGTGCCAGTAGTCCTCTAGAGACAGGGCGTTTTGTTACTAATGAAAAACTGTTTTTT.

In regard to this clonotype: A much larger clone sits a single nucleotide away, making a read error possible. This chain connects TRBV9 to TRBJ2-2; possible D gene TRBD1, 6 bases. This CDR3 spans 15 amino acids. The germline gives CDR1 SGDLS, CDR2 YYNGEE. This CDR3 reads CANSSGQLNTGELFF. In DNA, the CDR3 is TGTGCCAACAGCTCGGGACAATTGAACACCGGGGAGCTGTTTTTT.